Below are 4 T cell receptor beta chains sequenced from a single sample in a study of cytomegalovirus exposure and HLA in healthy donors. With 60 Vbeta and 13 Jbeta primers, the PCR was carried out. Here immunoSEQ multiplex PCR was the method, and the copy in TCRdb shows in-frame clones only, minus some. Its clone listing holds about 39,000 clones. Input material: PBMCs. These receptors came from a woman aged 25 to 39 in good health and CMV-seropositive.

In the case of this clone: A read error may account for a junction end that differs from germline. The J gene is TRBJ1-2, the V gene TRBV10-3, with TRBD1 matching over 12 bases. The CDR3 consists of 14 residues. Germline V gene sequence: CDR1 ENHRY, CDR2 SYGVKD. The CDR3 coding sequence is TGTGTCATCAGAGGGGGACAGGGGGCGCGAGGCTACACCTTC. Protein product: CVIRGGQGARGYTF.

The CDR3 spells CASSSGLAGPETQYF. CDR3 sequence (DNA): TGCGCCAGCAGCTCTGGACTAGCGGGGCCAGAGACCCAGTACTTC. The chain recombines TRBV5-1 with TRBJ2-5; 12 bases fit TRBD2. The V gene's germline CDR1 is SGHRS and CDR2 YFSETQ. The CDR3 is 15 amino acids. V lost 3 bases to trimming and J lost 4 bases; unmatched junction nucleotides: 4.

The chain uses TRBV4-2 and TRBJ2-7; 9 bases agree with TRBD1. CDR1 is LGHNA and CDR2 is YNFKEQ in the germline V gene. The CDR3 extends over 16 amino acids. V lost 3 bases to trimming and J lost 5 bases; unmatched junction nucleotides: 11. CDR3 sequence (DNA): TGTGCCAGCAGCCATATTCCGGGACAGGGTGTCCACGAGCAGTACTTC. Protein: CASSHIPGQGVHEQYF.

This rearrangement joins TRBV7-9 to TRBJ1-6; D is unclear. Germline CDR1 and CDR2: SEHNR and FQNEAQ (reference sequence). Deletions cut 1 base from V and 8 bases from J, with 6 bases between. The CDR3 totals 13 residues. CDR3 sequence reads: CASSLGGDSPLHF. In DNA form, the CDR3 reads TGTGCCAGCAGCTTAGGCGGAGATTCACCCCTCCACTTT.